A single sample gave rise to the 30 T cell receptor beta chains below, sequenced in a study of T cells in Graves' hyperthyroidism and ophthalmopathy. There were TCR beta CDR3 regions amplified from RNA transcripts. HTBI primers were used for first-round RT-PCR of the TCR CDR3. TCRdb reanalysed the multiplex PCR reads using MiXCR and keeps one entry per CDR3 protein. This table has more than 550,000 distinct CDR3 sequences, 15% to 20% appearing once. Sequencing was carried out using blood. Receptors originate from a man aged 45 to 65 with Graves' hyperthyroidism.

The gene calls are TRBV11-2 and TRBJ2-3; 13 bases agree with TRBD2. Losses at the gene ends were 1 base for V and 2 bases for J; bases not matched to a gene: 3. The CDR3 is 17 residues long. The germline V gene encodes CDR1 SGHAT and CDR2 FQNNGV. CDR3 loop: CASSLVTSGRPTDTQYF. The CDR3 DNA reads TGTGCCAGCAGCTTAGTGACTAGCGGGAGGCCCACAGATACGCAGTATTTT.

In regard to this clonotype: One base away lies a much larger clone, so this may be a sequencing read error. J is TRBJ2-7 and V is TRBV6-5, with 7 positions matching TRBD1. Trimming removed 2 bases from V and 5 bases from J; junction bases left unmatched: 3. The germline gives CDR1 MNHEY, CDR2 SVGAGI. This CDR3 has 13 amino acids. The CDR3 DNA reads as TGTGCCAGCAGTTACAGAGACAGGGACGAGCAGTACTTC. This codes for CASSYRDRDEQYF.

This clonotype was detected only a few times. Possible read error: a much larger clone is one base away. The chain links TRBV2 to TRBJ1-1, with D tentatively TRBD1 (6 bases). The CDR3 length is 15 residues. The germline V gene has CDR1 SNHLY and CDR2 FYNNEI. The CDR3 DNA is TGTGCCAGCAAACTCGAAACAGGGCGAATCACTGAAGCTTCCTTT. Translating it yields CASKLETGRITEASF.

The chain employs TRBV12-5 and TRBJ2-1; D is perhaps TRBD1 (6 bases). Between the trimmed V and J ends, which lost 0 bases and 6 bases, there was a span of 21 bases. CDR1 is LGHNT and CDR2 is FRNRAP in the germline V gene. This CDR3 is built from 18 residues. CDR3 sequence (DNA): TGTGCTAGTGGTTTGGTACTCAAGGTGGCCGACAGGTCCAATGAGCAGTTCTTC. Protein sequence: CASGLVLKVADRSNEQFF.

The CDR3 sequence: CASSLSAGGLYNEQFF. In nucleotides, the CDR3 is TGTGCCAGCAGTTTATCGGCGGGAGGATTATACAATGAGCAGTTCTTC. V usage is TRBV27 and J usage is TRBJ2-1; 8 bases line up with TRBD2. V gave up 0 bases and J gave up 4 bases; unmatched junction bases: 5. Germline assignment: CDR1 MNHEY and CDR2 SMNVEV (reference sequence). This CDR3 has 16 residues.

The V gene is TRBV2, the J gene TRBJ2-1; D uncertain. Germline V lookup: CDR1 SNHLY, CDR2 FYNNEI. The length of the CDR3 is 14 residues. V was cut by 7 bases and J by 5 bases, with 15 bases left in between. In DNA form, the CDR3 reads TGTGCCAGCATCACCGGGCTAGATAACAATGAGCAGTTCTTC. It encodes CASITGLDNNEQFF. Full variable domain (outside the CDR3, taken from reference TRBV2 and TRBJ2-1): EPEVTQTPSHQVTQMGQEVILRCVPISNHLYFYWYRQILGQKVEFLVSFYNNEISEKSEIFDDQFSVERPDGSNFTLKIRSTKLEDSAMYFCASITGLDNNEQFFGPGTRLTVL.

This clonotype was picked up many times. The rearrangement uses TRBV2 and TRBJ1-4; D is perhaps TRBD1 (5 bases). The CDR3 spans 13 residues. Deletions cut 10 bases from V and 11 bases from J, with 20 bases between. CDR1 and CDR2 (germline): SNHLY, FYNNEI. The CDR3 is CATMRGHEGKLFF. As DNA, the CDR3 is TGTGCCACTATGAGGGGCCACGAGGGGAAACTGTTTTTT. Together with reference TRBV2 and TRBJ1-4, the CDR3 gives the full variable domain: EPEVTQTPSHQVTQMGQEVILRCVPISNHLYFYWYRQILGQKVEFLVSFYNNEISEKSEIFDDQFSVERPDGSNFTLKIRSTKLEDSAMYFCATMRGHEGKLFFGSGTQLSVL.

This clonotype was recorded many times. The chain couples TRBV28 to TRBJ2-3, with 11 bases aligning to TRBD1. V lost 5 bases to trimming and J lost 5 bases; unmatched junction nucleotides: 9. Germline lookup yields CDR1 MDHEN and CDR2 SYDVKM. The CDR3 has 16 residues. The CDR3 bases are TGTGCCAGCAGTCCTCGGACAGGGGGCGCGTTAGATACGCAGTATTTT. This translates into CASSPRTGGALDTQYF.

In this sample, this clonotype turned up a few times. This rearrangement joins TRBV29-1 to TRBJ2-2, with D maybe TRBD2 (5 bases). The CDR3 contains 13 residues. V dropped 5 bases and J dropped 4 bases, with 11 bases sitting between them. Germline CDR1 SQVTM, CDR2 ANQGSEA. CDR3 in DNA: TGCAGCGTTTACCGGGGTCGCACCGGGGAGCTGTTTTTT. The encoded protein is CSVYRGRTGELFF.

This clonotype was seen more than once but under ten times. V and J are TRBV20-1 and TRBJ2-3; D may be TRBD2 (6 bases). V lost 0 bases and J lost 1, with 20 bases in between. This CDR3 contains 18 residues. Per germline, CDR1 DFQATT and CDR2 SNEGSKA (reference sequence). CDR3 sequence (DNA): TGCAGTGCTAGAGATTGGGACTCTAGATTTCTGGGCACAGATACGCAGTATTTT. The encoded protein is CSARDWDSRFLGTDTQYF.

Ten or more counts support this clonotype. This chain joins TRBV28 and TRBJ2-7; D remains ambiguous. Trimming stripped 3 bases from V and 3 bases from J, with 18 bases between. Germline-derived CDR1 and CDR2 are MDHEN and SYDVKM. The CDR3 has 16 amino acids. This CDR3 reads CASSLVRAATHYEQYF. The DNA for the CDR3 is TGTGCCAGCAGTTTGGTAAGGGCAGCTACCCACTACGAGCAGTACTTC.

This clonotype was found a few times. The chain carries TRBV19 and TRBJ2-7; the match to TRBD1 covers 7 bases. With V trimmed by 0 bases and J by 2 bases, 7 bases remained unmatched. This CDR3 is 16 amino acids long. Germline CDR1 and CDR2: LNHDA and SQIVND (reference sequence). In nucleotides, the CDR3 is TGTGCCAGTAGTATAGATCCGACAGGGCTTACCTACGAGCAGTACTTC. Its protein is CASSIDPTGLTYEQYF.

A few counts support this clonotype. J is TRBJ1-2 and V is TRBV24-1, with D uncertain. The CDR3 is made up of 15 amino acids. With 3 bases removed from V and 8 bases from J, the gap between germline ends came to 18 bases. Germline V gene sequence: CDR1 KGHDR, CDR2 SFDVKD. In DNA form, the CDR3 reads TGTGCCACCAGTGATGCCGGGCAAGGGAAGCTCGGCTACACCTTC. It specifies CATSDAGQGKLGYTF.

This clonotype was seen many times. This chain links TRBV28 with TRBJ2-2; TRBD1 matches at 9 bases. Germline V CDR1 and CDR2: MDHEN, SYDVKM. The CDR3 totals 16 residues. V trimming: 3 bases; J trimming: 6 bases; junction bases outside the gene matches: 8. CDR3 residues: CASSLFGTGFSGELFF. Written as DNA, the CDR3 is TGTGCCAGCAGTTTGTTCGGGACAGGGTTTTCCGGGGAGCTGTTTTTT.

The rearrangement links TRBV27 to TRBJ2-5; no definite D call. This CDR3 contains 14 residues. Germline V gene lookup returns CDR1 MNHEY and CDR2 SMNVEV (reference sequence). Trimming removed 6 bases from V and 4 bases from J, with 15 bases in between. The CDR3 spells CASRRLGGGETQYF. The CDR3 nucleotides read TGTGCCAGCAGACGTTTGGGTGGCGGAGAGACCCAGTACTTC.

The V gene is TRBV7-9, the J gene TRBJ2-3; tentatively, D is TRBD2 (6 bases). Germline lookup yields CDR1 SEHNR and CDR2 FQNEAQ (reference sequence). This CDR3 is 15 amino acids long. V was shortened by 4 bases and J by 1 base, with 12 bases between the two germline ends. CDR3 DNA: TGTGCCAGCAGCTGGATGGGGGAGGGCACAGATACGCAGTATTTT. Amino acids: CASSWMGEGTDTQYF.

This clonotype was detected many times. The rearrangement uses TRBV6-1 and TRBJ1-5; D is possibly TRBD1 (5 bases). The length of the CDR3 is 14 residues. V lost 3 bases, J lost 3 bases, and 9 bases lay in between. Germline values: CDR1 MNHNS, CDR2 SASEGT. DNA of the CDR3: TGTGCCAGCAGTGATCGAGGGGCCAATCAGCCCCAGCATTTT. It yields the protein CASSDRGANQPQHF.

This clonotype was detected a few times. This chain links TRBV18 with TRBJ2-2; TRBD2 might be the D (5 bases). Trimming removed 2 bases at V and 4 bases at J, with 11 bases between. Germline V gene data show CDR1 as KGHSH and CDR2 as LQKENI. The CDR3 covers 15 residues. CDR3 coding DNA: TGTGCCAGCTCACCATCAGCGGTGGCCACCGGGGAGCTGTTTTTT. Its protein is CASSPSAVATGELFF.

This clonotype was recorded many times. The rearrangement uses TRBV12-3 or TRBV12-4 and TRBJ1-6, with 8 bases matching TRBD1. J was trimmed by 7 bases and V by 8 bases; bases with no gene match: 7. The CDR3 consists of 14 residues. The CDR3 DNA sequence: TGTGCCAGCTCGCGGACAGGGCTAAATTCACCCCTCCACTTT. Its protein product is CASSRTGLNSPLHF.

This clonotype occurred a few times. V and J are TRBV3-1 and TRBJ2-5; 13 bases align to TRBD2. Germline lookup yields CDR1 LGHDT and CDR2 YNNKEL (reference sequence). There are 17 residues in the CDR3. The J segment lost 2 bases and the V segment lost 1 base, leaving 4 bases of the junction unmatched. The CDR3 nucleotides read TGTGCCAGCAGCCAAGTTATGGGACTAGCGGGACAAGAGACCCAGTACTTC. This encodes CASSQVMGLAGQETQYF.

The V and J genes are TRBV5-1 and TRBJ2-1; 8 nucleotides line up with TRBD2. The CDR3 sequence is 17 residues long. Trimming removed 4 bases from V and 5 bases from J; junction bases left unmatched: 14. Germline assignment: CDR1 SGHRS and CDR2 YFSETQ. Here the CDR3 DNA reads TGCGCCAGCAGCCGGACCCAGACTAGCGTTAACCACAATGAGCAGTTCTTC. Translated: CASSRTQTSVNHNEQFF.

There are many counts of this clonotype. The CDR3 sequence is CASSLVRDQETQYF. The CDR3 region has the DNA TGTGCCAGCAGCTTGGTCAGGGACCAAGAGACCCAGTACTTC. The chain recombines TRBV11-2 with TRBJ2-5, with D perhaps matching TRBD1 (5 bases). The CDR3 totals 14 residues. Trimming removed 3 bases at V and 0 bases at J, with 8 bases between. CDR1 SGHAT and CDR2 FQNNGV come from the germline V gene.

The sample holds many counts of this clonotype. This rearrangement joins TRBV28 to TRBJ1-1; 8 positions match TRBD1. Germline V CDR1 and CDR2: MDHEN, SYDVKM. The V and J ends lost 3 bases and 1 base, in that order; junction bases with no gene match: 7. This CDR3 region has 16 residues. In nucleotides, the CDR3 is TGTGCCAGCAGTTTCCCGTCCACAGGGGGGAACACTGAAGCTTTCTTT. It encodes CASSFPSTGGNTEAFF.

With respect to this clonotype: This may arise from a read error, as a much more abundant clone is one base away. DNA for the CDR3: TGTGCCACCAGCACAGGACTAGCGGGTGAGCAGTTCTTC. This gives the protein CATSTGLAGEQFF. The genes are TRBV15 and TRBJ2-1; 11 bases align to TRBD2. Trimming at V came to 4 bases and at J to 9 bases, leaving 2 bases not matched to a gene. The CDR3 length is 13 residues. Germline CDR1 is LNHNV and CDR2 is YYDKDF (reference sequence).

Only a few counts were recorded for this clonotype. The chain is built from TRBV20-1 and TRBJ2-7, with D tentatively TRBD1 or TRBD2 (6 bases each). The CDR3 contains 18 residues. V was shortened by 0 bases and J by 0 bases, with 21 bases between the two germline ends. From germline, CDR1 is DFQATT and CDR2 SNEGSKA (reference sequence). The DNA of the CDR3 is TGCAGTGCTAGAGATAGGTGGGGGGTTAGGGGGAGCTCCTACGAGCAGTACTTC. It translates to CSARDRWGVRGSSYEQYF.

This clonotype showed up many times. The chain joins TRBV10-3 to TRBJ1-5; D possibly corresponds to TRBD1 (6 bases). The germline CDR1 and CDR2 sequences are ENHRY and SYGVKD. Trimming took off 5 bases at V and 0 bases at J, with 8 bases between the two ends. The CDR3 is 14 amino acids. CDR3 DNA: TGTGCCATCAGTCCGGACAGTAGCAATCAGCCCCAGCATTTT. Translated: CAISPDSSNQPQHF.

This clonotype showed up many times. The rearrangement joins TRBV2 to TRBJ2-1; 11 bases are shared with TRBD2. With V trimmed by 4 bases and J by 4 bases, 3 bases remained unmatched. CDR3 length: 15 amino acids. Per the germline V gene, CDR1 is SNHLY and CDR2 is FYNNEI. The CDR3 bases are TGTGCCAGCAGTGCAACTAGCGGGGGATACAATGAGCAGTTCTTC. Translation: CASSATSGGYNEQFF.

This clonotype was seen repeatedly, ten times or more. The J gene is TRBJ2-1, the V gene TRBV15; 10 bases align to TRBD2. The germline CDR1 and CDR2 sequences are LNHNV and YYDKDF (reference sequence). After removal of 1 base from V and 0 bases from J, the junction contained 12 bases not matched to a gene. This CDR3 spans 20 amino acids. The chain's CDR3 is CATSRGGSGRPGSSYNEQFF. The CDR3 DNA is TGTGCCACCAGCAGAGGGGGTAGCGGGAGGCCGGGCTCCTCCTACAATGAGCAGTTCTTC.

The genes are TRBV19 and TRBJ1-2, with a weak D call TRBD1 (6 bases). The germline V gene has CDR1 LNHDA and CDR2 SQIVND (reference sequence). This CDR3 is 14 amino acids long. Trimming left V 5 bases short and J 8 bases short, with 18 bases between. CDR3 coding DNA: TGTGCCAGTAGTGTCATCGCAGGGGAAAGGGGCTACACCTTC. As protein: CASSVIAGERGYTF.

The rearrangement uses TRBV5-5 and TRBJ2-7, with 14 bases lining up with TRBD2. CDR3 length: 20 residues. Losses at the gene ends were 0 bases for V and 0 bases for J; bases not matched to a gene: 11. Germline lookup yields CDR1 SGHKS and CDR2 YYEKEE (reference sequence). The CDR3 DNA follows: TGTGCCAGCAGCTTGGCCACAGGACTAGCGGGAGGCATGAGCTCCTACGAGCAGTACTTC. It codes for CASSLATGLAGGMSSYEQYF.